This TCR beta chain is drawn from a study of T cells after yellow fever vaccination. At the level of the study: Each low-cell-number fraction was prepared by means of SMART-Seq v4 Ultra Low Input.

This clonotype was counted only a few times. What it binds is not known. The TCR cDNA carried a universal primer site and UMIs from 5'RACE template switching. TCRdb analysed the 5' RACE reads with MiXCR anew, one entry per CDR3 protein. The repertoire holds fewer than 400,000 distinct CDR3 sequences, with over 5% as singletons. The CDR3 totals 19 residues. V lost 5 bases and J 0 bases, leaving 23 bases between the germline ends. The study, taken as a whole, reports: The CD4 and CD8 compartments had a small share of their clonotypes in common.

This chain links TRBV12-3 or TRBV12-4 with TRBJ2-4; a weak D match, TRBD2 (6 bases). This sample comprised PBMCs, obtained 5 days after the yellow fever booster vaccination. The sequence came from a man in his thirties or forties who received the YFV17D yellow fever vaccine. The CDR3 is CASSTFSLSSDLAKNIQYF. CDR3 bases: TGTGCCAGCAGTACCTTCAGCCTATCTAGCGACTTAGCCAAAAACATTCAGTACTTC.